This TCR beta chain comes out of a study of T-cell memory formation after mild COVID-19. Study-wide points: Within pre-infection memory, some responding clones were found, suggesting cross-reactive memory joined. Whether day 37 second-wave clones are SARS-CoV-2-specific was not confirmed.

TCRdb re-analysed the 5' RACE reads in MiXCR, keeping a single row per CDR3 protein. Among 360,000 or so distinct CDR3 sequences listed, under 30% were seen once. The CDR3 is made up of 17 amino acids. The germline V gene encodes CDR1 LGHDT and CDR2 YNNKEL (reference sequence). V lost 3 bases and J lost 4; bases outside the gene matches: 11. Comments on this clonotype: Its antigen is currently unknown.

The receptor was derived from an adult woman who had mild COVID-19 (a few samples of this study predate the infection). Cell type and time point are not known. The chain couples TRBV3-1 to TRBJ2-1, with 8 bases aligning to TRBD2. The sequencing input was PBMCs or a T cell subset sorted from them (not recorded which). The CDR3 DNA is TGTGCCAGCAGCCACCTACCGGGGGGGGCCTCTTACAATGAGCAGTTCTTC. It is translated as CASSHLPGGASYNEQFF.